A selection of T cell receptor beta chains follows, all from one sample in a study of blood T cell repertoires in COVID-19. Only in-frame clones appear in the TCRdb table, and some are missing; sequencing was by immunoSEQ multiplex PCR. The table has some 170,000 clones, roughly 81% seen once. Sequencing used peripheral blood. These TCRs come from a man in his forties with acute or convalescent COVID-19. The CDR3 runs from the conserved cysteine through the conserved F or W. D genes are given only for firm matches. Clone sizes are given selectively: once, few, many, or a class where the clone is expanded.

TRBD1	TRBV5-5	TRBJ2-2	NA	TGTGCCAGCAGCTTGGGGGACAGCTTCTTTAACACCGGGGAGCTGTTTTTT	CASSLGDSFFNTGELFF
NA	TRBV9	TRBJ1-2	few	TGTGCCAGCACCCGGGATAACTATGGCTACACCTTC	CASTRDNYGYTF
NA	TRBV23-1	TRBJ1-6	NA	TGCGCCAGCAGTCAATGGCCAGGGTGCTATAATTCACCCCTCCACTTT	CASSQWPGCYNSPLHF
TRBD1	TRBV7-9	TRBJ1-1	NA	TGTGCCAGCAGCTTGGGACAGTTGAACACTGAAGCTTTCTTT	CASSLGQLNTEAFF
NA	TRBV4-2	TRBJ1-5	few	TGTGCCAGCAGCCAAGTTGTGGGAGTGGATCAGCCCCAGCATTTT	CASSQVVGVDQPQHF
NA	TRBV3-1/TRBV3-2	TRBJ1-1	NA	TGTGCCAGCAGCAGGGGCACTGAAGCTTTCTTT	CASSRGTEAFF
NA	TRBV30	TRBJ2-6	NA	TGTGCCGGAGGAAGGTTGACTGGGGCCAACGTCCTGACTTTC	CAGGRLTGANVLTF
NA	TRBV28	TRBJ1-2	NA	TGTGCCAGCGGAGCACCCTCAAGGGGCTATGGCTACACCTTC	CASGAPSRGYGYTF
TRBD1	TRBV12-3/TRBV12-4	TRBJ1-6	once	TGTGCCAGCAGGCCCGGGACAGGGAAGATCCACTTT	CASRPGTGKIHF
TRBD1	TRBV7-9	TRBJ1-1	NA	TGTGCCAGCAGCTTATCACAGGGGGTCGCTGAAGCTTTCTTT	CASSLSQGVAEAFF
NA	TRBV6-5	TRBJ1-2	NA	TGTGCCAGCAGTTACTCGAGTGACTACACCTTC	CASSYSSDYTF
NA	TRBV7-2	TRBJ1-1	NA	TGTGCCAGCAGACGTGCAGGGCTCACTGAAGCTTTCTTT	CASRRAGLTEAFF
NA	TRBV11-2	TRBJ2-6	NA	TGTGCCAGCAGCAACGGGGGCTCTGGGGCCAACGTCCTGACTTTC	CASSNGGSGANVLTF
TRBD1	TRBV6-2/TRBV6-3	TRBJ2-6	NA	TGTGCCAGCAGTATTACCAGGGACAGGGGTCCCGGAGGTGGGGCCAACGTCCTGACTTTC	CASSITRDRGPGGGANVLTF
TRBD1	TRBV5-1	TRBJ1-1	once	TGCGCCAGCCGAACCGGGACAGTGAACACTGAAGCTTTCTTT	CASRTGTVNTEAFF
TRBD1	TRBV7-9	TRBJ1-1	NA	TGTGCCAGCAGCCCGAGACAGGGGGGAACTGAAGCTTTCTTT	CASSPRQGGTEAFF
NA	TRBV5-4	TRBJ1-3	NA	TGTGCCAGCAGCTTAGACAGCTCTGGAAACACCATATATTTT	CASSLDSSGNTIYF
TRBD2	TRBV4-1	TRBJ2-1	NA	TGCGCCAGCAGCCAAGGCGGGGGATTCTACAATGAGCAGTTCTTC	CASSQGGGFYNEQFF
NA	TRBV5-6	TRBJ1-3	NA	TGTGCCAGCAGCTTATTTCGTCAGGGGGGAAACACCATATATTTT	CASSLFRQGGNTIYF
TRBD1	TRBV3-1/TRBV3-2	TRBJ2-7	NA	TGTGCCAGCAGCCAAGGGACAGGGGTTGGGGTCGAGCAGTACTTC	CASSQGTGVGVEQYF